The 21 T cell receptor beta chains in this list originate from one sample, sequenced in a study of blood T cell repertoires in COVID-19. Produced via immunoSEQ multiplex PCR; TCRdb's table is partial and in-frame only. The sample comprises under 85,000 clones, 86% of which are singletons, and approximately 17% rests with the top ten. The specimen was peripheral blood. These receptors came from a man older than 75 in a cohort sampled during active COVID-19.

The V gene is TRBV3-1 (or the pseudogene TRBV3-2), the J gene TRBJ1-4; D remains unclear. Trimming shortened V by 0 bases and J by 8 bases, and 7 bases separated the two germline ends. The CDR3 sequence is 13 residues long. Per the germline V gene, CDR1 is LGHDT and CDR2 is YNNKEL (reference sequence). Here the CDR3 DNA reads TGTGCCAGCAGCCAAGAAAACGGGGAAAAACTGTTTTTT. Translating gives CASSQENGEKLFF.

The chain recombines TRBV7-9 with TRBJ1-1; D is undetermined. Germline CDR1 is SEHNR and CDR2 is FQNEAQ (reference sequence). CDR3 length: 14 amino acids. V lost 5 bases to trimming and J lost 1 base, with 11 bases between them. This CDR3 reads CASSRRGGNTEAFF. The CDR3 bases are TGTGCCAGCAGCCGCCGTGGAGGGAACACTGAAGCTTTCTTT.

The rearrangement uses TRBV5-1 and TRBJ2-3, with TRBD2 identical over 13 bases. The CDR3 spans 17 residues. J gave up 0 bases and V 3 bases, and 4 bases lay outside the gene matches. CDR1 and CDR2 from the germline V gene are SGHRS and YFSETQ. The CDR3 region has the DNA TGCGCCAGCAGCTACGGGACTAGCGGGGCAAGCACAGATACGCAGTATTTT. Amino acids: CASSYGTSGASTDTQYF.

The CDR3 here is CATSRDMWTSVNEKLFF. In DNA form, the CDR3 reads TGTGCCACCAGCAGAGATATGTGGACAAGCGTTAATGAAAAACTGTTTTTT. The chain links TRBV15 to TRBJ1-4; a possible D gene is TRBD1 (5 bases). The CDR3 loop spans 17 amino acids. Germline V gene data show CDR1 as LNHNV and CDR2 as YYDKDF (reference sequence). The V and J ends lost 0 bases and 4 bases respectively, with 15 bases between them.

The V call is TRBV7-2, the J call TRBJ1-4; possibly TRBD1 for D (6 bases). CDR1 SGHTA and CDR2 FQGNSA come from the germline V gene. The CDR3 is 15 amino acids. With 5 bases removed from V and 8 bases from J, the gap between germline ends came to 18 bases. The CDR3 DNA follows: TGTGCCAGCAGCCCCGAAGGGGGGGCGCGGGAAAAACTGTTTTTT. This codes for CASSPEGGAREKLFF.

The chain recombines TRBV7-9 with TRBJ2-2, with D possibly matching TRBD1 (6 bases). CDR1 SEHNR and CDR2 FQNEAQ come from the germline V gene (reference sequence). V was clipped by 8 bases and J by 0 bases, with 16 bases between them. The CDR3 is made up of 16 amino acids. The CDR3 sequence: CASPTGTRPNTGELFF. DNA for the CDR3: TGTGCCAGCCCGACGGGGACAAGACCGAACACCGGGGAGCTGTTTTTT. Filled out from reference TRBV7-9 and TRBJ2-2, the complete variable domain reads DTGVSQNPRHKITKRGQNVTFRCDPISEHNRLYWYRQTLGQGPEFLTYFQNEAQLEKSRLLSDRFSAERPKGSFSTLEIQRTEQGDSAMYLCASPTGTRPNTGELFFGEGSRLTVL.

This clone was counted only a few times. The J gene is TRBJ1-5, the V gene TRBV19; 9 nucleotides match TRBD1. Per the germline V gene, CDR1 is LNHDA and CDR2 is SQIVND (reference sequence). Unmatched junction bases numbered 15, after V lost 2 bases and J lost 1 base. CDR3 size: 20 residues. The CDR3 loop reads CASSITAVGQGRGSNQPQHF. The CDR3 nucleotides read TGTGCCAGTAGTATAACTGCCGTGGGACAGGGTAGAGGAAGCAATCAGCCCCAGCATTTT.

The CDR3 sequence is CASSEALPEDEQYV. The CDR3 DNA reads as TGTGCCAGCAGTGAGGCCTTACCCGAGGACGAGCAGTACGTC. The rearrangement uses TRBV2 and TRBJ2-7; D call uncertain. The CDR3 covers 14 residues. V lost 3 bases to trimming and J lost 5 bases, with 14 bases between them. Germline CDR1 reads SNHLY; CDR2 reads FYNNEI.

This clone was observed once. In DNA, the CDR3 is TGCGCCAGCAGCCAAGGGACTAGCGGGGGGCCGTTTGAGCAGTACTTC. Translating gives CASSQGTSGGPFEQYF. The J gene is TRBJ2-7, the V gene TRBV4-3; 14 bases agree with TRBD2. J gave up 7 bases and V 1 base, and 6 bases lay outside the gene matches. The germline V gene has CDR1 LGHNA and CDR2 YSLEER. The CDR3 extends over 16 amino acids.

The V gene is TRBV2, the J gene TRBJ2-6; 8 bases are shared with TRBD1. The CDR3 sequence is 15 residues long. The germline V gene has CDR1 SNHLY and CDR2 FYNNEI. The junction had 4 bases not matched to a gene; V was cut back by 5 bases and J by 4 bases. The CDR3 sequence is CASSRTGPGANVLTF. The DNA of the CDR3 is TGTGCCAGCAGTCGGACAGGGCCCGGGGCCAACGTCCTGACTTTC.

J is TRBJ2-7 and V is TRBV12-5, with 12 bases fitting TRBD2. J gave up 4 bases and V 6 bases, and 7 bases lay outside the gene matches. There are 15 residues in the CDR3. Germline CDR1 reads LGHNT; CDR2 reads FRNRAP. The CDR3 nucleotides read TGTGCTAGTGGCTGGACTAGCGGGGCGCAATACGAGCAGTACTTC. It encodes CASGWTSGAQYEQYF.

In this sample, this clone turned up a few times. J is TRBJ2-7 and V is TRBV5-5; D possibly corresponds to TRBD2 (5 bases). This CDR3 contains 13 residues. V lost 2 bases to trimming and J lost 2 bases, with 8 bases between them. Germline V gene data show CDR1 as SGHKS and CDR2 as YYEKEE (reference sequence). In DNA form, the CDR3 reads TGTGCCAGCAGCTTTATTAGCGCCTACGAGCAGTACTTC. The encoded protein is CASSFISAYEQYF.

The chain joins TRBV28 to TRBJ1-1; D is uncertain. V was pared by 7 bases and J by 3 bases, with 12 bases between. Germline V gives CDR1 MDHEN, CDR2 SYDVKM. The CDR3 length is 13 residues. CDR3 sequence: CASKRPEDTEAFF. As DNA, the CDR3 is TGTGCCAGCAAAAGACCGGAGGACACTGAAGCTTTCTTT. Filled out from reference TRBV28 and TRBJ1-1, the complete variable domain reads DVKVTQSSRYLVKRTGEKVFLECVQDMDHENMFWYRQDPGLGLRLIYFSYDVKMKEKGDIPEGYSVSREKKERFSLILESASTNQTSMYLCASKRPEDTEAFFGQGTRLTVV.

This clone showed up just once. This chain uses TRBV5-6 with TRBJ2-7; 9 bases match TRBD1. Trimming took 4 bases from V and 0 from J; bases not matched to a gene: 11. CDR3 length: 17 residues. Germline V gives CDR1 SGHDT, CDR2 YYEEEE. As DNA, the CDR3 is TGTGCCAGCAGCGAAATTGGACAGGGGACCAACTCCTACGAGCAGTACGTC. Amino acids: CASSEIGQGTNSYEQYV.

V gene TRBV15 combines with J gene TRBJ1-6; TRBD1 agrees at 7 bases. J gave up 3 bases and V 0 bases, and 14 bases lay outside the gene matches. Germline loops: CDR1 LNHNV, CDR2 YYDKDF (reference sequence). This CDR3 has 20 residues. Written as DNA, the CDR3 is TGTGCCACCAGCAGAGACACATCCGGGACAGTGGGTTTCTATAATTCACCCCTCCACTTT. It encodes CATSRDTSGTVGFYNSPLHF.

The chain recombines TRBV3-1 (or the pseudogene TRBV3-2) with TRBJ2-7; TRBD2 aligns across 7 bases. Trimming removed 5 bases from V and 5 bases from J; junction bases left unmatched: 12. The CDR3 length is 15 residues. Germline assignment: CDR1 LGHDT and CDR2 YNNKEL (reference sequence). The CDR3 bases are TGTGCCAGCAGCTTGGGGGGGACTGGACCCGACGAGCAGTACTTC. It specifies CASSLGGTGPDEQYF.

J is TRBJ2-3 and V is TRBV7-8; the D gene is possibly TRBD2 (7 bases). There are 17 residues in the CDR3. Germline CDR1 is SGHVS and CDR2 is FQNEAQ. Deletions cut 1 base from V and 0 bases from J, with 14 bases between. DNA for the CDR3: TGTGCCAGCAGCTTAGTCGAGGGGGGGCCCAGCACAGATACGCAGTATTTT. Its translation: CASSLVEGGPSTDTQYF.

This clone was observed a single time. V is TRBV14 and J is TRBJ2-5; 9 bases agree with TRBD2. V shed 3 bases, J shed 2 bases, and the junction held 10 bases outside the gene matches. CDR3 length equals 17 residues. In germline, CDR1 is SGHDN, CDR2 FVKESK. The DNA of the CDR3 is TGTGCCAGCAGCCAGGGTCGGTCTAGCGGGGAGCAAGAGACCCAGTACTTC. The encoded protein is CASSQGRSSGEQETQYF.

This clone was found a few times. J is TRBJ1-5 and V is TRBV5-1; D might be TRBD1 (5 bases). The V end lost 2 bases, the J end lost 4 bases, and 13 bases lay between the germline ends. This CDR3 has 15 amino acids. Germline V gene sequence: CDR1 SGHRS, CDR2 YFSETQ. For the CDR3, the DNA is TGCGCCAGCAGCTTAAGTTCCGGGGGGAATCAGCCCCAGCATTTT. Its protein product is CASSLSSGGNQPQHF.

The chain recombines TRBV5-1 with TRBJ2-3; possibly TRBD1 for D (6 bases). The CDR3 is 14 amino acids. The V and J ends lost 4 bases and 1 base respectively, with 10 bases between them. From germline, CDR1 is SGHRS and CDR2 YFSETQ. In DNA, the CDR3 is TGCGCCAGCAGCAACAGGGAAGGCACAGATACGCAGTATTTT. This encodes CASSNREGTDTQYF.

V usage is TRBV7-9 and J usage is TRBJ2-2; D is uncertain. Between the trimmed V and J ends, which lost 5 bases and 7 bases, there was a span of 11 bases. The germline gives CDR1 SEHNR, CDR2 FQNEAQ (reference sequence). The CDR3 is made up of 13 amino acids. The CDR3 sequence: CASSPTRYGELFF. The CDR3, as DNA: TGTGCCAGCAGCCCCACCCGGTACGGGGAGCTGTTTTTT.